The clone carrying this TCR beta chain has at least ten counts. This specimen belongs to a study of T-cell reconstitution after alpha-beta-depleted transplantation in children. The TCRbeta library incorporated unique molecular identifiers. Each CDR3 protein gets one entry after TCRdb re-called the PCR reads with MiXCR. This sample has fewer than 95,000 distinct CDR3 sequences, with 10% to 15% found just once. The V end was cut by 1 base, the J end by 8 bases, with 17 bases between. This CDR3 has 16 residues. Germline V lookup: CDR1 KGHDR, CDR2 SFDVKD. The chain employs TRBV24-1 and TRBJ2-1; D might be TRBD1 (5 bases). The specimen was PBMCs from the stem cell graft donor, collected from the stem cell graft. This sequence originates from a human donor who donated a stem cell graft to a child with inherited bone marrow failure. The CDR3 reads CATSDLSQGSRHEQFF. The CDR3 DNA follows: TGTGCCACCAGTGATTTATCCCAGGGTTCGCGTCATGAGCAGTTCTTC.